These 3 T cell receptor beta chains were all obtained from the same sample, sequenced in a study of molecular identifiers for immune sequencing clone quantification. TCRdb recomputed calls from the PCR reads with MiXCR, one row per CDR3 protein. The repertoire consists of about 65,000 distinct CDR3 sequences, with approximately 18% occurring once and the leading ten covering roughly 1.4%. Material for sequencing was naive CD8+ T cells from blood, with Jurkat cell RNA spiked in. Sample subset: FACS-sorted CD8+CD4-CCR7+CD45RA+ naive T cells. The receptors were sampled from a human donor in good health. Some libraries in this study had Jurkat cell RNA spiked in.

The rearrangement uses TRBV6-2 or TRBV6-3 and TRBJ2-1; the D is unclear. Germline loops: CDR1 MNHEY, CDR2 SVGEGT. CDR3 length: 12 amino acids. Trimming shortened V by 2 bases and J by 5 bases, and 4 bases separated the two germline ends. CDR3 amino acids: CASSYLNNEQFF. CDR3 nucleotides: TGTGCCAGCAGTTACCTCAACAATGAGCAGTTCTTC.

This clonotype was counted at least ten times. The rearrangement joins TRBV27 to TRBJ1-5; 8 positions agree with TRBD1. Germline V lookup: CDR1 MNHEY, CDR2 SMNVEV (reference sequence). The CDR3 loop spans 19 amino acids. Trimming took 5 bases from V and 0 from J; bases not matched to a gene: 15. CDR3 in DNA: TGTGCCAGCAGTCCCCTGACAGGACAGGGTCTATATAGCAATCAGCCCCAGCATTTT. Translated: CASSPLTGQGLYSNQPQHF.

Comments on this clonotype: A much larger clonotype is one base distant, so this may be a read error. The rearrangement links TRBV6-6 to TRBJ1-5; 7 bases map to TRBD1. This CDR3 is built from 16 residues. Germline loops: CDR1 MNHNY, CDR2 SVGAGI (reference sequence). The junction had 17 bases not matched to a gene; V was cut back by 8 bases and J by 7 bases. The CDR3 DNA reads TGTGCCAGCGGAACATCCCTACAGGGGCCACGGCAGCCCCAGCATTTT. It specifies CASGTSLQGPRQPQHF.